The table lists the clone carrying this T cell receptor beta chain with a count of one. Antigen: not known. The sample is drawn from a study of a mutant IDH1 vaccine in newly diagnosed glioma. On the study more broadly: Of the patients given treatment, around 62% were male and approximately 38% were female, and a mean age of about 40 years was recorded. Patients' prior therapy spanned radiotherapy, temozolomide, or both; most underwent both. Whole-study results and caveats: The authors found pseudoprogression apparently unrelated to changes in top peripheral T cell clonotypes.

Stated time point: week 47, end of study. Every vaccination contained 300 ug of the mutant IDH1 20-mer peptide and was paired with topical imiquimod. The table came from immunoSEQ multiplex PCR; TCRdb's copy has only in-frame clones and leaves some out. The sample consists of 30,000 to 35,000 clones, around nine tenths of them appearing once. V shed 7 bases, J shed 0 bases, and the junction held 11 bases outside the gene matches. CDR1 and CDR2 from the germline V gene are MRHNA and SNTAGT. The CDR3 runs 18 residues. The sequence derives from a woman aged 25 to 39 with glioma. The chain uses TRBV6-4 and TRBJ2-1; TRBD2 aligns across 11 bases. The sample consisted of PBMCs, taken from a glioma patient whose treatment included an IDH1 peptide vaccine. CDR3 sequence reads: CASTEGLAAWSSYNEQFF. CDR3 in DNA: TGTGCCAGCACGGAGGGACTAGCGGCGTGGAGCTCCTACAATGAGCAGTTCTTC.